The 14 T cell receptor beta chains given below trace back to one sample, sequenced in a study of blood T cell repertoires in COVID-19. Generated by immunoSEQ multiplex PCR, the TCRdb table keeps only in-frame clones and is missing some. The sample has around 450,000 clones, roughly 87% seen once. Sequenced sample: PBMCs or T cells enriched from blood (not recorded which). The receptors were gathered from a woman under 30 with acute COVID-19.

This clone was observed once. This chain joins TRBV30 and TRBJ2-4; TRBD2 agrees at 9 bases. The V gene's germline CDR1 is GTSNPN and CDR2 SVGIG (reference sequence). V shed 5 bases, J shed 8 bases, and the junction held 4 bases outside the gene matches. The CDR3 has 12 amino acids. The CDR3 nucleotides read TGTGCCTGGTCGAGCGGGAGGCACATTCAGTACTTC. Residues: CAWSSGRHIQYF.

The chain has TRBV19 and TRBJ1-2; TRBD1 matches 7 bases. V lost 5 bases and J lost 3; bases outside the gene matches: 6. The germline gives CDR1 LNHDA, CDR2 SQIVND (reference sequence). There are 14 residues in the CDR3. The CDR3 is CASSPKGAYYGYTF. Written as DNA, the CDR3 is TGTGCCAGTAGTCCAAAGGGGGCCTACTATGGCTACACCTTC.

The chain couples TRBV27 to TRBJ2-1, with TRBD1 matching 8 bases. The CDR3 runs 15 residues. Germline-derived CDR1 and CDR2 are MNHEY and SMNVEV (reference sequence). V was clipped by 5 bases and J by 9 bases; unmatched bases: 12. DNA of the CDR3: TGTGCCAGCAGTCGACAGGGGACCTTCGGGGGTGAGCAGTTCTTC. Protein product: CASSRQGTFGGEQFF.

The chain is built from TRBV21-1 and TRBJ1-6; TRBD1, the table's D call, lacks a check against the DNA. TRBV21-1 is assigned pseudogene status. This CDR3 is built from 18 residues. Here the CDR3 reads CASSTGQRFSSYNSPLHF. For the CDR3, the DNA is TGTGCCAGCAGCACGGGACAGCGATTTAGCTCCTATAATTCACCCCTCCACTTT.

V is TRBV3-1 (or the pseudogene TRBV3-2) and J is TRBJ1-2, with D possibly matching TRBD1 (5 bases). CDR3 size: 15 residues. The V end lost 2 bases, the J end lost 1 base, and 11 bases lay between the germline ends. Germline loops: CDR1 LGHDT, CDR2 YNNKEL (reference sequence). CDR3 bases: TGTGCCAGCAGCCAACTAGCGACAGTTAACTATGGCTACACCTTC. The encoded protein is CASSQLATVNYGYTF.

This rearrangement joins TRBV4-2 to TRBJ2-1; TRBD1 matches at 8 bases. The CDR3 contains 16 residues. The junction had 9 bases not matched to a gene; V was cut back by 0 bases and J by 8 bases. The germline V gene encodes CDR1 LGHNA and CDR2 YNFKEQ. The CDR3 region is CASSQDYRTGWDEQFF. The CDR3 DNA follows: TGTGCCAGCAGCCAAGACTACCGGACAGGGTGGGATGAGCAGTTCTTC.

V and J are TRBV28 and TRBJ2-7; 11 positions agree with TRBD2. Trimming at V came to 7 bases and at J to 4 bases, leaving 9 bases not matched to a gene. Germline assignment: CDR1 MDHEN and CDR2 SYDVKM. CDR3 size: 15 residues. CDR3 residues: CASTLTSGNSYEQYF. CDR3 coding DNA: TGTGCCAGCACCCTGACTAGCGGGAATAGTTACGAGCAGTACTTC.

The chain joins TRBV28 to TRBJ2-7; D unresolved. The germline V and J ends were trimmed by 3 bases and 3 bases, with 12 bases remaining between them. CDR1 and CDR2 from the germline V gene are MDHEN and SYDVKM. CDR3 length equals 14 residues. DNA for the CDR3: TGTGCCAGCAGTTTCCTCACCACTGACTACGAGCAGTACTTC. It is translated as CASSFLTTDYEQYF.

The chain links TRBV9 to TRBJ1-3, with D uncertain. Between the trimmed V and J ends, which lost 4 bases and 0 bases, there was a span of 11 bases. The germline gives CDR1 SGDLS, CDR2 YYNGEE. The CDR3 has 15 residues. CDR3 sequence (DNA): TGTGCCAGCAGCATCAACAGTTTCTCTGGAAACACCATATATTTT. Translating it yields CASSINSFSGNTIYF.

The gene calls are TRBV7-2 and TRBJ2-5; 8 bases agree with TRBD2. J gave up 4 bases and V 4 bases, and 5 bases lay outside the gene matches. Per the germline V gene, CDR1 is SGHTA and CDR2 is FQGNSA. This CDR3 has 14 amino acids. The chain's CDR3 is CASSSWTSRETQYF. DNA for the CDR3: TGTGCCAGCAGCTCCTGGACTAGCCGAGAGACCCAGTACTTC.

The V and J genes are TRBV7-6 and TRBJ2-2; tentative D call: TRBD2 (5 bases). CDR3 length: 13 amino acids. Trimming removed 5 bases at V and 6 bases at J, with 10 bases between. CDR1 is SGHVS, CDR2 FNYEAQ, per germline. CDR3 amino acids: CASSPPGSGELFF. Written as DNA, the CDR3 is TGTGCCAGCAGCCCCCCGGGGTCCGGGGAGCTGTTTTTT.

This chain uses TRBV19 with TRBJ2-1, with a weak D call TRBD1 (6 bases). The V end lost 5 bases, the J end lost 7 bases, and 21 bases lay between the germline ends. The germline V gene encodes CDR1 LNHDA and CDR2 SQIVND (reference sequence). CDR3 length equals 16 residues. The CDR3 bases are TGTGCCAGTAGTCCTTTGGCGACTCCAAGGGGGAATGAGCAGTTCTTC. Its translation is CASSPLATPRGNEQFF.

The rearrangement joins TRBV2 to TRBJ2-1; 7 bases are a match to TRBD1. V lost 6 bases, J lost 5 bases, and 19 bases stayed unmatched. There are 18 residues in the CDR3. Germline CDR1 is SNHLY and CDR2 is FYNNEI. CDR3 sequence: CASRNHLLPGQSDNEQFF. The CDR3 coding sequence is TGTGCCAGCAGGAACCATCTTCTACCGGGACAGAGTGACAATGAGCAGTTCTTC.

The genes are TRBV6-1 and TRBJ2-5; the match to TRBD2 covers 7 bases. The germline V gene has CDR1 MNHNS and CDR2 SASEGT. There are 15 residues in the CDR3. The V and J ends lost 3 bases and 3 bases, in that order; junction bases with no gene match: 7. The CDR3 loop is CASSDGGAGKETQYF. As DNA, the CDR3 is TGTGCCAGCAGTGACGGGGGAGCGGGGAAAGAGACCCAGTACTTC.